These 10 T cell receptor beta chains were sequenced from one sample in a study of control samples from healthy donors and cancer patients. Clones were read by immunoSEQ multiplex PCR, and TCRdb kept only the in-frame ones, dropping some. Of around 51,000 clones listed, 80% are singletons. Sequences were obtained from blood. The receptors were gathered from a man aged 65 to 79 in good health.

This chain connects TRBV6-5 to TRBJ2-5; either TRBD1 or TRBD2 may supply D (5 bases each). The V end lost 2 bases, the J end lost 4 bases, and 8 bases lay between the germline ends. Germline V gene sequence: CDR1 MNHEY, CDR2 SVGAGI. The length of the CDR3 is 13 residues. The CDR3 spells CASSYVGGETQYF. The CDR3 DNA sequence: TGTGCCAGCAGTTACGTTGGGGGAGAGACCCAGTACTTC.

In the case of this clone: Additional DNA sequences in this sample encode the identical CDR3. The rearrangement uses TRBV30 and TRBJ2-7; 9 bases align to TRBD1. The CDR3 contains 16 residues. From germline, CDR1 is GTSNPN and CDR2 SVGIG (reference sequence). Trimming cost V 1 base and J 4 bases; bases outside gene matches: 11. CDR3 region: CAWSGGPQQGAYEQYF. CDR3 sequence (DNA): TGTGCCTGGAGTGGGGGGCCTCAACAGGGGGCATACGAGCAGTACTTC.

CDR3 region: CASRTGPAAGEQYF. For the CDR3, the DNA is TGTGCCAGTCGAACGGGACCGGCGGCGGGCGAGCAGTACTTC. This chain joins TRBV19 and TRBJ2-7; D is perhaps TRBD1 or TRBD2 (5 bases each). Germline V CDR1 and CDR2: LNHDA, SQIVND (reference sequence). The V gene lost 8 bases and the J gene lost 6 bases, with 20 bases spanning the gap. This CDR3 contains 14 residues.

A single count supports this clone. The chain links TRBV7-9 to TRBJ1-2; unclear D gene. Germline V CDR1 and CDR2: SEHNR, FQNEAQ (reference sequence). V shed 4 bases and J shed 3 bases, with 6 bases lying between them. The CDR3 is 12 residues long. CDR3 amino acids: CASSYRDYGYTF. The CDR3, as DNA: TGTGCCAGCAGCTACCGGGACTATGGCTACACCTTC.

This chain links TRBV12-3 or TRBV12-4 with TRBJ1-5; 7 nucleotides match TRBD1. The CDR3 covers 12 residues. V shed 6 bases, J shed 5 bases, and the junction held 1 base outside the gene matches. The CDR3 loop is CASRTGDQPQHF. The CDR3 DNA sequence: TGTGCCAGCAGAACAGGGGATCAGCCCCAGCATTTT.

The chain uses TRBV11-2 and TRBJ2-7, with 10 bases aligning to TRBD1. The V and J ends lost 4 bases and 6 bases, in that order; junction bases with no gene match: 6. CDR3 size: 14 residues. Germline V gives CDR1 SGHAT, CDR2 FQNNGV. This CDR3 is CASSSTDRGGEQYF. The CDR3 DNA sequence: TGTGCCAGCAGCTCAACGGACAGGGGGGGCGAGCAGTACTTC. Full variable domain (outside the CDR3, taken from reference TRBV11-2 and TRBJ2-7): EAGVAQSPRYKIIEKRQSVAFWCNPISGHATLYWYQQILGQGPKLLIQFQNNGVVDDSQLPKDRFSAERLKGVDSTLKIQPAKLEDSAVYLCASSSTDRGGEQYFGPGTRLTVT.

This chain uses TRBV7-6 with TRBJ2-3; 8 positions match TRBD2. The CDR3 is 15 amino acids. V lost 0 bases and J lost 7; bases outside the gene matches: 6. Germline CDR1 SGHVS, CDR2 FNYEAQ. CDR3 region: CASSLAGLGGYTQYF. In DNA, the CDR3 is TGTGCCAGCAGCTTAGCGGGACTAGGGGGATATACGCAGTATTTT.

In nucleotides, the CDR3 is TGTGCCAGCGGGACTAGTTTTGGGCAAGAGACCCAGTACTTC. Protein: CASGTSFGQETQYF. V gene TRBV6-6 combines with J gene TRBJ2-5; 8 bases are shared with TRBD2. The CDR3 consists of 14 residues. Germline V gene sequence: CDR1 MNHNY, CDR2 SVGAGI (reference sequence). Losses at the gene ends were 8 bases for V and 2 bases for J; bases not matched to a gene: 7.

The genes are TRBV5-1 and TRBJ1-2, with D unclear. The CDR3 extends over 12 amino acids. Germline values: CDR1 SGHRS, CDR2 YFSETQ. The V and J ends lost 0 bases and 9 bases respectively, with 9 bases between them. For the CDR3, the DNA is TGCGCCAGCAGCTTGGTGGACGGTAGCTACACCTTC. Translation: CASSLVDGSYTF.

The chain carries TRBV6-5 and TRBJ2-3, with 9 bases aligning to TRBD1. This CDR3 is 15 amino acids long. The V gene end was trimmed by 2 bases and the J gene end by 6 bases; junction bases not matched to a gene: 6. CDR1 and CDR2 from the germline V gene are MNHEY and SVGAGI. CDR3 coding DNA: TGTGCCAGCAGTTACCGGGGACAGGGTTCTGATACGCAGTATTTT. Translated, it gives CASSYRGQGSDTQYF.